This TCR beta chain was found in a study of blood T cells in healthy people across ages. Through a sample-barcoded 5' primer and a J-beta primer mix, a second PCR was run for about 7 to 12 cycles. Any given sample supplied a minimum of 3 million CDR3-containing paired-end reads. TCRdb used MiXCR to reprocess the 5' RACE reads, holding one entry per CDR3 protein. The table includes approximately 690,000 distinct CDR3 sequences, roughly three fifths detected once. Concerning this clonotype itself: One junction end does not reproduce the germline sequence, and a read error may be involved.

The CDR3 length is 15 residues. The chain has TRBV12-3 or TRBV12-4 and TRBJ2-3; weak D call: TRBD1 (6 bases). The sequencing input was blood. This receptor was obtained from a man in his fifties or sixties in good health. The CDR3 loop reads CASKWTRGRADAQYF. The DNA of the CDR3 is TGTGCCAGCAAATGGACAAGGGGGAGAGCAGATGCGCAGTATTTT.